Shown below are 14 T cell receptor beta chains from a single sample sequenced in a study of long-term antiretroviral therapy in people with HIV. Survey-level immunoSEQ v3.0 assays were run. Clones were read by immunoSEQ multiplex PCR, and TCRdb kept only the in-frame ones, dropping some. The profile covers about 17,000 clones, with 91% appearing a single time and approximately 8.7% taken by the ten largest. The starting material was unsorted PBMCs, obtained 0.3 years after starting antiretroviral therapy. Receptors were obtained from a man aged 60 to 75 with HIV.

This CDR3 reads CASKVIGQMGYTF. DNA for the CDR3: TGTGCCAGCAAGGTTATAGGACAAATGGGCTACACCTTC. This sequence joins TRBV6-5 and TRBJ1-2; a possible D gene is TRBD1 (5 bases). The CDR3 spans 13 residues. Deletions cut 7 bases from V and 8 bases from J, with 17 bases between. The germline CDR1 and CDR2 sequences are MNHEY and SVGAGI.

The V and J genes are TRBV19 and TRBJ1-2; D gene unclear. The CDR3 length is 18 residues. Trimming took off 5 bases at V and 2 bases at J, with 24 bases between the two ends. In germline, CDR1 is LNHDA, CDR2 SQIVND (reference sequence). CDR3 loop: CASSRAGRDLFVNYGYTF. CDR3 sequence (DNA): TGTGCCAGTAGTCGGGCAGGACGAGACCTATTCGTGAACTATGGCTACACCTTC.

The chain recombines TRBV7-6 with TRBJ2-1; D might be TRBD1 (6 bases). Trimming left V 5 bases short and J 0 bases short, with 14 bases between. The CDR3 loop spans 16 amino acids. Per the germline V gene, CDR1 is SGHVS and CDR2 is FNYEAQ. DNA of the CDR3: TGTGCCAGCAGCCGAGGGACACCGAGCTCCTACAATGAGCAGTTCTTC. The encoded protein is CASSRGTPSSYNEQFF.

The rearrangement joins TRBV10-2 to TRBJ2-3; 13 positions match TRBD2. This CDR3 has 16 amino acids. Germline CDR1 and CDR2: WSHSY and SAAADI. J gave up 3 bases and V 6 bases, and 6 bases lay outside the gene matches. CDR3 sequence: CASRGLAGVSTDTQYF. The CDR3 DNA reads as TGCGCCAGCAGAGGACTAGCGGGAGTATCGACAGATACGCAGTATTTT.

This chain links TRBV7-8 with TRBJ2-2; TRBD2 matches 11 bases. Germline-derived CDR1 and CDR2 are SGHVS and FQNEAQ. CDR3 size: 15 residues. V lost 3 bases and J lost 5; bases outside the gene matches: 2. CDR3 DNA sequence: TGTGCCAGCAGCTTTTTAGCGGGAGGGACCGGGGAGCTGTTTTTT. Translation gives CASSFLAGGTGELFF.

This sequence joins TRBV18 and TRBJ2-3; 7 nucleotides align to TRBD2. V shed 0 bases and J 6 bases; nucleotides not matched to a gene: 6. This CDR3 comprises 15 residues. Germline loops: CDR1 KGHSH, CDR2 LQKENI. CDR3 in amino acids: CASSPPGGSVDTQYF. In nucleotides, the CDR3 is TGTGCCAGCTCACCACCGGGCGGGAGTGTCGATACGCAGTATTTT.

The chain employs TRBV28 and TRBJ2-1, with D hard to call. The CDR3 contains 12 residues. Per germline, CDR1 MDHEN and CDR2 SYDVKM. V lost 7 bases and J lost 4, with 8 bases in between. In nucleotides, the CDR3 is TGTGCCAGCAAACCCTCGTACAATGAGCAGTTCTTC. The encoded protein is CASKPSYNEQFF.

This rearrangement joins TRBV10-2 to TRBJ2-7; weak D call: TRBD2 (5 bases). In germline, CDR1 is WSHSY, CDR2 SAAADI. The V end lost 3 bases, the J end lost 3 bases, and 15 bases lay between the germline ends. There are 15 residues in the CDR3. The CDR3 DNA follows: TGCGCCAGCAGTGATTACGGGGAGTTGGACTACGAGCAGTACTTC. Encoded protein: CASSDYGELDYEQYF.

The rearrangement uses TRBV10-2 and TRBJ1-1; the match to TRBD1 covers 9 bases. The V and J ends lost 6 bases and 10 bases, in that order; junction bases with no gene match: 12. The germline V gene encodes CDR1 WSHSY and CDR2 SAAADI. The CDR3 length is 14 residues. The CDR3 loop reads CASRKNRGLFGAFF. The CDR3 DNA sequence: TGCGCCAGCAGGAAAAACAGGGGGCTTTTTGGAGCTTTCTTT.

The DNA for the CDR3 is TGTGCCAGCAGCTTTCCTATGGGCCCGAAGTACTTC. It translates to CASSFPMGPKYF. This chain joins TRBV7-3 and TRBJ2-5; D is unresolved. CDR3 length: 12 residues. The V gene lost 3 bases and the J gene lost 12 bases, with 14 bases spanning the gap. Germline V gene data show CDR1 as SGHTA and CDR2 as FQGTGA.

The V gene is TRBV11-2, the J gene TRBJ2-5; maybe TRBD1 (6 bases). Germline V gives CDR1 SGHAT, CDR2 FQNNGV. V was cut by 5 bases and J by 2 bases, with 15 bases left in between. The CDR3 contains 15 residues. CDR3 loop: CASSISGTRQETQYF. CDR3 in DNA: TGTGCCAGCAGCATTAGTGGGACACGTCAAGAGACCCAGTACTTC.

This clone showed up just once. The chain has TRBV7-3 and TRBJ2-3; a weak D match, TRBD2 (5 bases). V lost 5 bases and J 3 bases, leaving 12 bases between the germline ends. Germline CDR1 SGHTA, CDR2 FQGTGA. The CDR3 totals 14 residues. The CDR3, as DNA: TGTGCCAGCAGCCGCGGACTTGAAACAGATACGCAGTATTTT. It codes for CASSRGLETDTQYF.

This chain uses TRBV11-3 with TRBJ2-7; possibly TRBD1 for D (5 bases). Trimming removed 7 bases from V and 13 bases from J, with 32 bases in between. The CDR3 sequence is 16 residues long. The germline V gene encodes CDR1 SGHNT and CDR2 YENEEA. The CDR3 loop is CASTFYETGSTPDTYF. CDR3 nucleotide sequence: TGTGCCAGCACCTTTTACGAAACAGGTTCGACCCCGGATACATACTTC.

V and J are TRBV19 and TRBJ1-6; D gene unclear. Between the trimmed V and J ends, which lost 7 bases and 15 bases, there was a span of 16 bases. The CDR3 runs to 12 residues. CDR1 and CDR2 (germline): LNHDA, SQIVND (reference sequence). The chain's CDR3 is CASKSAGRILHF. The CDR3 region has the DNA TGTGCCAGTAAATCTGCCGGTCGAATCCTCCACTTT. Together with reference TRBV19 and TRBJ1-6, the CDR3 gives the full variable domain: DGGITQSPKYLFRKEGQNVTLSCEQNLNHDAMYWYRQDPGQGLRLIYYSQIVNDFQKGDIAEGYSVSREKKESFPLTVTSAQKNPTAFYLCASKSAGRILHFGNGTRLTVT.